The 16 T cell receptor beta chains below all came from one sample that was sequenced in a study of vaccination and CD4 T cells after COVID-19. The treatment is: approximately nine-day PBMC culture with coronavirus spike peptide pools or control peptides (ViraFEST assay). These receptors have no known antigen. Sequenced with the Oncomine TCR Beta short-read assay was DNA taken from cultured CD4+ T cells. In TCRdb, the PCR reads were re-called with MiXCR into one record per CDR3 protein. Here the sample spans some 15,000 distinct CDR3 sequences, approximately 39% being singletons. Sequences were derived from CD4+ T cells from blood, cultured in vitro, sampled before SARS-CoV-2 vaccination. The receptors were sampled from a human donor who had recovered from COVID-19.

CDR3 sequence (DNA): TGCAGTGCTAGAGAGAGACAGGGCTTTAATTCACCCCTCCACTTT. Residues: CSARERQGFNSPLHF. The chain combines TRBV20-1 with TRBJ1-6; 7 bases line up with TRBD1. The CDR3 runs 15 residues. The germline V gene encodes CDR1 DFQATT and CDR2 SNEGSKA (reference sequence). The junction had 5 bases not matched to a gene; V was cut back by 0 bases and J by 6 bases.

This sequence joins TRBV7-6 and TRBJ2-1, with 13 bases aligning to TRBD2. This CDR3 has 16 amino acids. J lost 2 bases, V lost 5 bases, and 3 bases had no gene match. Per the germline V gene, CDR1 is SGHVS and CDR2 is FNYEAQ. The CDR3, as DNA: TGTGCCAGCAGCCTAGGACTAGCGGGAGCCTACAATGAGCAGTTCTTC. Protein sequence: CASSLGLAGAYNEQFF.

This sequence joins TRBV20-1 and TRBJ1-2, with 8 bases aligning to TRBD1. V dropped 3 bases and J dropped 6; count of bases not matched to a gene: 6. The CDR3 covers 13 residues. Germline V gives CDR1 DFQATT, CDR2 SNEGSKA (reference sequence). CDR3 loop: CSASRTGMNGYTF. The CDR3, as DNA: TGCAGTGCTAGCCGGACAGGGATGAATGGCTACACCTTC.

This sequence joins TRBV5-4 and TRBJ2-5; 7 bases fit TRBD1. The CDR3 totals 14 residues. The junction had 4 bases not matched to a gene; V was cut back by 0 bases and J by 5 bases. Germline V lookup: CDR1 SGHNT, CDR2 YYREEE (reference sequence). The CDR3 DNA reads TGTGCCAGCAGCTTGGACAGGGGAACGGAGACCCAGTACTTC. Its protein is CASSLDRGTETQYF.

This sequence joins TRBV6-2 or TRBV6-3 and TRBJ2-7, with D maybe TRBD2 (6 bases). Trimming pared 8 bases from V and 2 bases from J, leaving 16 bases between. Germline values: CDR1 MNHEY, CDR2 SVGEGT. The CDR3 spans 14 residues. In DNA, the CDR3 is TGTGCCAGCCGGATCTGGAGGGGCACCTACGAGCAGTACTTC. This encodes CASRIWRGTYEQYF.

The chain combines TRBV10-3 with TRBJ1-6, with TRBD1 matching over 8 bases. The J segment lost 6 bases and the V segment lost 6 bases, leaving 4 bases of the junction unmatched. Germline V CDR1 and CDR2: ENHRY, SYGVKD. The CDR3 loop spans 14 amino acids. The CDR3 coding sequence is TGTGCCATCAGGGGGACAGGAACTAATTCACCCCTCCACTTT. Translating it yields CAIRGTGTNSPLHF.

This clonotype occurred a few times. The chain is built from TRBV20-1 and TRBJ2-7; the match to TRBD1 covers 11 bases. The CDR3 is 13 residues long. V lost 3 bases to trimming and J lost 4 bases; unmatched junction nucleotides: 2. Germline-derived CDR1 and CDR2 are DFQATT and SNEGSKA (reference sequence). The CDR3 reads CSASGQGAYEQYF. CDR3 sequence (DNA): TGCAGTGCTAGTGGACAGGGGGCATACGAGCAGTACTTC.

By its share, this clonotype is medium-sized. The chain combines TRBV10-3 with TRBJ2-1; 8 nucleotides agree with TRBD2. Looked up from germline, CDR1 is ENHRY and CDR2 is SYGVKD. The ends lost 6 bases at V and 9 bases at J; junction bases unmatched: 13. The CDR3 sequence is 15 residues long. CDR3 DNA: TGTGCCATCAGCCCGGGACTAGAAAGCCGCGCTGAGCAGTTCTTC. Residues: CAISPGLESRAEQFF.

The V and J genes are TRBV19 and TRBJ1-1, with D perhaps matching TRBD1 (6 bases). Per the germline V gene, CDR1 is LNHDA and CDR2 is SQIVND (reference sequence). This CDR3 is built from 14 residues. V was clipped by 5 bases and J by 5 bases, with 15 bases between them. The CDR3 coding sequence is TGTGCCAGTAGTTTTACAGGGTTCGGAACTGAAGCTTTCTTT. Translating it yields CASSFTGFGTEAFF.

This clonotype has only a few counts. This chain uses TRBV20-1 with TRBJ1-5, with D possibly matching TRBD1 (5 bases). V was clipped by 0 bases and J by 4 bases, with 7 bases between them. This CDR3 spans 13 amino acids. Germline-derived CDR1 and CDR2 are DFQATT and SNEGSKA (reference sequence). CDR3 amino acids: CSARETVNQPQHF. In DNA form, the CDR3 reads TGCAGTGCTAGAGAGACAGTAAATCAGCCCCAGCATTTT.

V is TRBV20-1 and J is TRBJ1-1; 10 nucleotides agree with TRBD1. J gave up 5 bases and V 1 base, and 1 base lay outside the gene matches. The CDR3 runs 13 residues. Per germline, CDR1 DFQATT and CDR2 SNEGSKA (reference sequence). The CDR3 sequence is CSARGDRGTEAFF. CDR3 in DNA: TGCAGTGCTAGAGGGGACAGGGGAACTGAAGCTTTCTTT.

This clonotype was observed a handful of times. This chain joins TRBV27 and TRBJ1-1, with no clear D. Trimming took 6 bases from V and 3 from J, leaving 8 bases between them. The germline V gene has CDR1 MNHEY and CDR2 SMNVEV (reference sequence). The CDR3 runs to 12 residues. The CDR3 DNA follows: TGTGCCAGCAGCAGAAGCTACACTGAAGCTTTCTTT. This codes for CASSRSYTEAFF.

The chain is built from TRBV25-1 and TRBJ2-5; TRBD1 matches 12 bases. Germline V gene lookup returns CDR1 MGHDK and CDR2 SYGVNS. The CDR3 length is 16 residues. V trimming: 4 bases; J trimming: 5 bases; junction bases outside the gene matches: 8. The CDR3 protein is CASSGLGQGAGETQYF. Here the CDR3 DNA reads TGTGCCAGCAGTGGCCTGGGACAGGGGGCCGGTGAGACCCAGTACTTC.

This rearrangement joins TRBV27 to TRBJ2-3, with TRBD2 matching 10 bases. V trimming: 7 bases; J trimming: 8 bases; junction bases outside the gene matches: 6. CDR3 size: 13 residues. Per germline, CDR1 MNHEY and CDR2 SMNVEV (reference sequence). As DNA, the CDR3 is TGTGCCAGCAAAGCGGGAGGGCCGGGTACGCAGTATTTT. It translates to CASKAGGPGTQYF.

The rearrangement links TRBV27 to TRBJ2-5; D may be TRBD1 (6 bases). CDR1 MNHEY and CDR2 SMNVEV come from the germline V gene (reference sequence). Trimming stripped 6 bases from V and 4 bases from J, with 18 bases between. CDR3 length equals 15 residues. The CDR3 DNA is TGTGCCAGCAGACCGGGACATCCTCGGGGAGAGACCCAGTACTTC. As protein: CASRPGHPRGETQYF.

Concerning this clonotype: Sequence at one end of the junction differs from germline and may be a read error. The chain uses TRBV27 and TRBJ1-2; weak D call: TRBD1 (5 bases). This CDR3 spans 13 amino acids. Germline assignment: CDR1 MNHEY and CDR2 SMNVEV (reference sequence). The CDR3 DNA reads TGTGCCAGCAGGCGGGACCCTAACTATAGCTACACCTTC. The encoded protein is CASRRDPNYSYTF.